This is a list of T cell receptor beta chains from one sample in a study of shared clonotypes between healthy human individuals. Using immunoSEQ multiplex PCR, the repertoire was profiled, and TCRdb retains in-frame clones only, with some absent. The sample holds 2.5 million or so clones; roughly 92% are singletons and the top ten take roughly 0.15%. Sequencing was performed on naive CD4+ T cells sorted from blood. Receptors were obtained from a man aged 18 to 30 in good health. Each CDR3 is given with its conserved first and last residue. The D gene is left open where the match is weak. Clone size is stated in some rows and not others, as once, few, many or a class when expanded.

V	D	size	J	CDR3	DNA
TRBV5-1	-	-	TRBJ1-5	CASRANSNQPQHF	TGCGCCAGCAGGGCTAATAGCAATCAGCCCCAGCATTTT
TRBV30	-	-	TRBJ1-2	CAWGTRTSNYGYTF	TGTGCCTGGGGGACCAGGACATCTAACTATGGCTACACCTTC
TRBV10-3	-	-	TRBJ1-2	CAIRYGQNNYGYTF	TGTGCCATCAGGTACGGACAGAATAACTATGGCTACACCTTC
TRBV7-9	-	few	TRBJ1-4	CASSSRPPGLLNEKLFF	TGTGCCAGCAGCAGTAGACCCCCGGGCTTGCTTAATGAAAAACTGTTTTTT
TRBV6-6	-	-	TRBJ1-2	CASSYVGGTTF	TGTGCCAGCAGTTACGTTGGGGGTACGACCTTC
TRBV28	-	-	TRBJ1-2	CASTLGINYGYTF	TGTGCCAGCACCTTAGGGATTAACTATGGCTACACCTTC
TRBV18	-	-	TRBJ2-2	CASSPPWRITGELFF	TGTGCCAGCTCACCACCGTGGAGAATCACCGGGGAGCTGTTTTTT
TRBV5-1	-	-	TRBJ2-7	CASSFNSDDAYEQYF	TGCGCCAGCAGCTTCAATTCGGATGACGCCTACGAGCAGTACTTC
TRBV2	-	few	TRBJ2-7	CASRRDGTYEQYF	TGTGCCAGCAGGCGGGACGGCACCTACGAGCAGTACTTC
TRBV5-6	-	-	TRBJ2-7	CASSGRLRSYEQYF	TGTGCCAGCAGCGGCAGACTGCGCTCCTACGAGCAGTACTTC
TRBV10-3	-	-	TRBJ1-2	CAIGFLGGYTF	TGTGCCATCGGGTTTTTGGGAGGCTACACCTTC
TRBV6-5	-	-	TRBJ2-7	CASSYGGVGNEQYF	TGTGCCAGCAGTTATGGCGGGGTTGGAAACGAGCAGTACTTC
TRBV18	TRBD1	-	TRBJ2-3	CASSPGTGGASLTDTQYF	TGTGCCAGCTCACCTGGGACAGGGGGCGCGTCTTTGACAGATACGCAGTATTTT
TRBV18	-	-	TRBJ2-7	CASSDQTSSYEQYF	TGTGCCAGCTCAGACCAAACATCCTCCTACGAGCAGTACTTC
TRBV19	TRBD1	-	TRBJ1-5	CASSISGTGNQPQHF	TGTGCCAGTAGTATTTCGGGGACAGGCAATCAGCCCCAGCATTTT
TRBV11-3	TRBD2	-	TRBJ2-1	CASSLGGGSYNEQFF	TGTGCCAGCAGCTTAGGGGGAGGGTCCTACAATGAGCAGTTCTTC
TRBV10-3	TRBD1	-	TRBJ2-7	CATRGGALGEQYF	TGTGCCACAAGAGGGGGCGCGTTGGGCGAGCAGTACTTC
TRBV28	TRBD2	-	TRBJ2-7	CASSTPLMTSLVYEQYF	TGTGCCAGCAGTACCCCTCTCATGACTAGCCTTGTCTACGAGCAGTACTTC
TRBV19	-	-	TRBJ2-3	CASSPSLSRGTDTQYF	TGTGCCAGTAGCCCTTCCTTATCGAGGGGCACAGATACGCAGTATTTT
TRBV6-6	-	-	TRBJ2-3	CASSYSRLTTDTQYF	TGTGCCAGCAGTTACTCTAGGTTGACTACAGATACGCAGTATTTT
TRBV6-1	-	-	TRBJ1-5	CASMWGENQPQHF	TGTGCCAGCATGTGGGGGGAAAATCAGCCCCAGCATTTT
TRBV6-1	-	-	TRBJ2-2	CASSEFFGGLNTGELFF	TGTGCCAGCAGTGAATTCTTTGGGGGGCTCAACACCGGGGAGCTGTTTTTT
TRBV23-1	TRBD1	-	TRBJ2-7	CASSHTTGGLDYEQYF	TGCGCCAGCAGTCATACGACAGGGGGCTTAGACTACGAGCAGTACTTC
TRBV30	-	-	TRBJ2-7	CAWSPGEREQYF	TGTGCCTGGAGCCCTGGTGAGAGGGAGCAGTACTTC
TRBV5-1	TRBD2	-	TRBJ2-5	CASSPRREGQETQYF	TGCGCCAGCAGCCCAAGGCGGGAGGGCCAAGAGACCCAGTACTTC
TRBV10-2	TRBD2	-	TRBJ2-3	CASSGPGGTDTQYF	TGCGCCAGCTCCGGGCCGGGGGGGACAGATACGCAGTATTTT
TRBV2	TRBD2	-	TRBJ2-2	CASSGGLAGVFGELFF	TGTGCCAGCAGTGGAGGACTAGCGGGAGTTTTCGGGGAGCTGTTTTTT
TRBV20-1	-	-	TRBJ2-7	CSARGVDEQYF	TGCAGTGCTCGAGGGGTAGACGAGCAGTACTTC
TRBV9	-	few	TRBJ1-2	CASSVAPHPRYTF	TGTGCCAGCAGCGTAGCTCCACATCCGAGATACACCTTC
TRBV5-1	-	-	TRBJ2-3	CASSLRGQGPAYTQYF	TGCGCCAGCAGCTTGCGAGGGCAGGGGCCAGCTTATACGCAGTATTTT
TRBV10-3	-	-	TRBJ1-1	CAISVGNSQTEAFF	TGTGCCATCAGTGTTGGGAACAGTCAAACTGAAGCTTTCTTT
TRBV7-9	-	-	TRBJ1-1	CASSWDQTSEAFF	TGTGCCAGCAGCTGGGACCAGACTTCTGAAGCTTTCTTT
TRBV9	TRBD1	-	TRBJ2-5	CASSARQGSETQYF	TGTGCCAGCAGCGCCCGACAGGGCTCAGAGACCCAGTACTTC
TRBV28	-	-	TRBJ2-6	CASLPGGSGANVLTF	TGTGCCAGCCTCCCCGGTGGCTCTGGGGCCAACGTCCTGACTTTC
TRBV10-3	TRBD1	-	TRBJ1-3	CAISVGTGKTGNTIYF	TGTGCCATCAGTGTTGGGACAGGGAAAACAGGGAACACCATATATTTT
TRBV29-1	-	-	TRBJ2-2	CSVDRGRTGELFF	TGCAGCGTTGATCGGGGGCGGACCGGGGAGCTGTTTTTT
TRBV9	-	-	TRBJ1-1	CASDPGGGRNTEAFF	TGTGCCAGTGATCCCGGAGGAGGACGGAACACTGAAGCTTTCTTT
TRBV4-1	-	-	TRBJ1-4	CASSDDMRGRLEKLFF	TGCGCCAGCAGCGACGATATGAGGGGTCGTCTCGAAAAACTGTTTTTT
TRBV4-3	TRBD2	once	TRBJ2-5	CASSQGLAGWETQYF	TGCGCCAGCAGCCAAGGGCTAGCGGGGTGGGAGACCCAGTACTTC
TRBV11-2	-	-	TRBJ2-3	CASSPSFTDTQYF	TGTGCCAGCAGCCCGTCCTTCACAGATACGCAGTATTTT
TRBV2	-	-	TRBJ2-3	CASKPDPDTQYF	TGTGCCAGCAAACCCGATCCAGATACGCAGTATTTT
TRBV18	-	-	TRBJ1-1	CASSLGPAVTEAFF	TGTGCCAGCTCACTCGGCCCGGCGGTCACTGAAGCTTTCTTT
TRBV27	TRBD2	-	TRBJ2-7	CASSFISGRGPSYEQYF	TGTGCCAGCAGTTTCATTAGCGGGAGGGGACCGTCCTACGAGCAGTACTTC
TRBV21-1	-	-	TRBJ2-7	CASSKKLRAGTGGYEQYF	TGTGCCAGCAGCAAGAAATTGAGGGCCGGGACAGGGGGCTACGAGCAGTACTTC
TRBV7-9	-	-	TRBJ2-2	CASSLNYGGELFF	TGTGCCAGCAGCTTAAATTACGGCGGGGAGCTGTTTTTT
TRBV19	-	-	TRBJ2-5	CASRLTGIQETQYF	TGTGCCAGTAGACTTACAGGGATCCAAGAGACCCAGTACTTC
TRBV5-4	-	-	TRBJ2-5	CASSIDGGRKTQYF	TGTGCCAGCAGCATTGACGGAGGCCGTAAGACCCAGTACTTC
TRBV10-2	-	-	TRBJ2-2	CASSESWPGELFF	TGCGCCAGCAGTGAGTCTTGGCCTGGGGAGCTGTTTTTT
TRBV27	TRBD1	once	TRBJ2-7	CASSHRTGTYEQYF	TGTGCCAGCAGTCATCGGACAGGGACCTACGAGCAGTACTTC
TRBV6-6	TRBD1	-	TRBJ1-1	CASSQWDRGGAFF	TGTGCCAGCAGTCAATGGGACAGGGGGGGAGCTTTCTTT
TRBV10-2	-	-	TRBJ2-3	CASSGQRTDTQYF	TGCGCCAGCAGCGGACAGAGAACAGATACGCAGTATTTT
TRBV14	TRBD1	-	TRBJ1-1	CASSRTGVNTEAFF	TGTGCCAGCAGCCGTACAGGGGTGAACACTGAAGCTTTCTTT
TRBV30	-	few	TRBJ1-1	CAWSGDGNTEAFF	TGTGCCTGGAGCGGGGACGGGAACACTGAAGCTTTCTTT
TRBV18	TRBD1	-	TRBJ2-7	CASSPTPGGSSYEQYF	TGTGCCAGCTCACCGACTCCAGGGGGCAGCTCCTACGAGCAGTACTTC
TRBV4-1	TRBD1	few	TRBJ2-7	CASSQVDRGREQYF	TGCGCCAGCAGCCAGGTCGACAGGGGGCGGGAGCAGTACTTC
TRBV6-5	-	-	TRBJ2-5	CASSSAGETQYF	TGTGCCAGCAGCTCCGCAGGGGAGACCCAGTACTTC
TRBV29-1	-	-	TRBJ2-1	CSPSFYNEQFF	TGCAGCCCCTCCTTCTACAATGAGCAGTTCTTC
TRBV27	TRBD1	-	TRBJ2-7	CASSLEHRDRGAYEQYF	TGTGCCAGCAGTTTAGAACATAGGGACAGGGGCGCCTACGAGCAGTACTTC